This TCR beta chain comes out of a study of blood T cells in healthy people across ages. It was around 9 milliliters of peripheral blood that were drawn from each donor. Per sample, no less than 6 micrograms of total RNA were extracted. The use of a sample-barcoded 5' primer and a J-beta primer mix characterized a second PCR of about 7 to 12 cycles. TCRdb itself ran the 5' RACE reads through MiXCR, one entry per CDR3 protein. The sample records about 1.1 million distinct CDR3 sequences, around two fifths being singletons. Trimming left V 10 bases short and J 0 bases short, with 16 bases between. Germline CDR1 and CDR2: SNHLY and FYNNEI. CDR3 length: 14 amino acids.

The V call is TRBV2, the J call TRBJ2-7; tentative D call: TRBD1 (6 bases). The sequencing sample was made of blood. This TCR was recovered from a young man in good health. Here the CDR3 reads CATERTASSYEQYF. CDR3 coding DNA: TGTGCCACAGAACGGACAGCCAGCTCCTACGAGCAGTACTTC.